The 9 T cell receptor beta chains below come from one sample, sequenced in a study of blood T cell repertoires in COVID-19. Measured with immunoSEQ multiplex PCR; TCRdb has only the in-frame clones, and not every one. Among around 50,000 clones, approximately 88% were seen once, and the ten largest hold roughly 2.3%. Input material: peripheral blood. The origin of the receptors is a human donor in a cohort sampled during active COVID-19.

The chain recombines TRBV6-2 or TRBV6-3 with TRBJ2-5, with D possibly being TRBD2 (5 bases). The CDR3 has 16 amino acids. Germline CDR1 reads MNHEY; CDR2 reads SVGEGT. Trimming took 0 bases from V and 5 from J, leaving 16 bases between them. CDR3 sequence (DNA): TGTGCCAGCAGTTACTCGATTGTTCCCGGCGGGGAGACCCAGTACTTC. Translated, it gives CASSYSIVPGGETQYF.

CDR3 DNA sequence: TGTGCCAGCTCAATATCGCAGGGGAAGGGAAAACTGTTTTTT. It yields the protein CASSISQGKGKLFF. The genes are TRBV18 and TRBJ1-4; TRBD1 is a possible D gene (6 bases). The CDR3 totals 14 residues. Trimming removed 5 bases from V and 10 bases from J, with 17 bases in between. Germline CDR1 reads KGHSH; CDR2 reads LQKENI.

CDR3: CSASSYRGVFLPETQYF. CDR3 coding DNA: TGCAGTGCTAGTAGTTATCGGGGAGTCTTTTTGCCGGAGACCCAGTACTTC. This rearrangement joins TRBV20-1 to TRBJ2-5, with D perhaps matching TRBD2 (5 bases). Germline CDR1 and CDR2: DFQATT and SNEGSKA (reference sequence). This CDR3 contains 17 residues. V was cut by 3 bases and J by 5 bases, with 25 bases left in between.

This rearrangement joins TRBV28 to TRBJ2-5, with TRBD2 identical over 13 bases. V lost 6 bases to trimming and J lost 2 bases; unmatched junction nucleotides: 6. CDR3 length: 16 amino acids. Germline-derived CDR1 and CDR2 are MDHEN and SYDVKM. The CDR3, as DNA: TGTGCCAGCAGGAATGGACTAGCGGGGGAACAAGAGACCCAGTACTTC. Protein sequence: CASRNGLAGEQETQYF.

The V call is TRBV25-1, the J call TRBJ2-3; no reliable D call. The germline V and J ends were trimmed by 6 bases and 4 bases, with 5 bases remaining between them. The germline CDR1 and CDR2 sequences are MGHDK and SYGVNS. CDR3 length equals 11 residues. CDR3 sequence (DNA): TGTGCCAGCAGGGAGTCAGATACGCAGTATTTT. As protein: CASRESDTQYF.

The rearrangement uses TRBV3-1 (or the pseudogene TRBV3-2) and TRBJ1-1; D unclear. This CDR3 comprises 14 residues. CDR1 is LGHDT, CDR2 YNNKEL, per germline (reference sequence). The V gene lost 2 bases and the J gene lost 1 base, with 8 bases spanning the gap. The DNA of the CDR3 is TGTGCCAGCAGCCAACGCACGGGGAACACTGAAGCTTTCTTT. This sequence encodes CASSQRTGNTEAFF.

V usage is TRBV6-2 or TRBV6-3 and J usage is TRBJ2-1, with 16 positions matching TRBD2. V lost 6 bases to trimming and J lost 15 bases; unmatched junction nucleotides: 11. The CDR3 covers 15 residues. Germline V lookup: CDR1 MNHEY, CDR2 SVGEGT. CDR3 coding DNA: TGTGCCAGCAGCCGAGCCGGGACTAGCGGGAGGGCCCGGTTCTTC. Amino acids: CASSRAGTSGRARFF.

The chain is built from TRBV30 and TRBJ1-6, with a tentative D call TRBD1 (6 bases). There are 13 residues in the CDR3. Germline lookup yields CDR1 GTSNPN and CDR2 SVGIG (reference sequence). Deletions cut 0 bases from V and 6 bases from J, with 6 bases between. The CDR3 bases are TGTGCCTGGAGTGTGGACAGTAATTCACCCCTCCACTTT. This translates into CAWSVDSNSPLHF.

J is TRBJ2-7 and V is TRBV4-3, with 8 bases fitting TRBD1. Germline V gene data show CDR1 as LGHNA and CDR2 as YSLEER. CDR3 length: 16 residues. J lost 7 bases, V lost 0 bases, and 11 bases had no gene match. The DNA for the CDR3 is TGCGCCAGCAGCCAAGATCTTGGGGACAGGTCACAGGAGCAGTACTTC. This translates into CASSQDLGDRSQEQYF.